Listed below are T cell receptor beta chains from one sample, sequenced in a study of blood T cell repertoires in COVID-19. Produced via immunoSEQ multiplex PCR; TCRdb's table is partial and in-frame only. The profile shows roughly 190,000 clones, about 88% of them singletons. Material: peripheral blood. The receptors stem from a man aged 30 to 45 with active or convalescent COVID-19. Both conserved end residues are part of each CDR3. The D gene is left open where the match is weak. A row's size may be missing; if present it is once, few, many or a size class.

TRBV24-1	NA	NA	TRBJ1-1	TGTGCCACCAGTGCAGGACTGCCCAACACTGAAGCTTTCTTT	CATSAGLPNTEAFF
TRBV30	NA	NA	TRBJ2-6	TGTGCCTGGGGGTACGGGGCTGGGGCCAACGTCCTGACTTTC	CAWGYGAGANVLTF
TRBV6-4	NA	NA	TRBJ2-3	TGTACCAGCAGTGCCGGGACTAGCACAGATACGCAGTATTTT	CTSSAGTSTDTQYF
TRBV5-1	NA	once	TRBJ2-3	TGCGCCAGCAGCTTGTCACCGCGCGGAGGGCGAGGAGATACGCAGTATTTT	CASSLSPRGGRGDTQYF
TRBV6-5	TRBD1	NA	TRBJ1-2	TGTGCCACCCCGATACAGGGGACTAGCTATGGCTACACCTTC	CATPIQGTSYGYTF
TRBV10-3	NA	NA	TRBJ2-1	TGTGCCATCAGACACCGGGACTCGACCTACAATGAGCAGTTCTTC	CAIRHRDSTYNEQFF
TRBV11-2	NA	NA	TRBJ1-2	TGTGCCAGCAGCCCAACAGGGAACTATGGCTACACCTTC	CASSPTGNYGYTF
TRBV10-2	NA	NA	TRBJ2-1	TGCGCCAGCAGTGAGTTGCTGGGGGCGGGTGAGCAGTTCTTC	CASSELLGAGEQFF
TRBV10-1	TRBD1	NA	TRBJ2-1	TGCGCCAGCAGTGAGTCCGCCGGGACAGGGGACAATGAGCAGTTCTTC	CASSESAGTGDNEQFF
TRBV19	NA	NA	TRBJ1-2	TGTGCCACCGTGACGAGCGGGGGTGTCTATGGCTACACCTTC	CATVTSGGVYGYTF
TRBV3-1/TRBV3-2	NA	few	TRBJ1-6	TGTGCCAGCAGCCAAGCTAACTATAATTCACCCCTCCACTTT	CASSQANYNSPLHF
TRBV6-4	TRBD2	NA	TRBJ2-3	TGTGCCAGCAGTTTAGCGGGAGGTAGCACAGATACGCAGTATTTT	CASSLAGGSTDTQYF
TRBV9	NA	NA	TRBJ1-4	TGTGCCAGCAGCGCCGGGGAGGTGTTGACTAATGAAAAACTGTTTTTT	CASSAGEVLTNEKLFF
TRBV28	NA	NA	TRBJ1-5	TGTGCCAGCAGTTTACCGGGTCAGCCCCAGCATTTT	CASSLPGQPQHF
TRBV6-1	TRBD2	NA	TRBJ2-6	TGTGCCAGCAGTGAGACTAGCGGGAGCATTGATTATGGGGCCAACGTCCTGACTTTC	CASSETSGSIDYGANVLTF
TRBV11-3	TRBD1	NA	TRBJ1-2	TGTGCCAGCAGTCGGGACAGGCTTGCTCGCTACACCTTC	CASSRDRLARYTF
TRBV2	TRBD2	NA	TRBJ2-1	TGTGCCAGCAGTGAACGGACTAGCTACGCGCAGTTCTTC	CASSERTSYAQFF
TRBV7-2	NA	NA	TRBJ1-2	TGTGCCAGCAGCTTAGGAGGGACTCAGGGTGGCTACACCTTC	CASSLGGTQGGYTF
TRBV20-1	NA	NA	TRBJ2-1	TGCAGTGCTAGTTCGGCTAGCAATGAGCAGTTCTTC	CSASSASNEQFF
TRBV19	NA	NA	TRBJ1-2	TGTGCCAGCATCTCAGGGTCGAACTATGGCTACACCTTC	CASISGSNYGYTF
TRBV5-1	NA	NA	TRBJ1-1	TGCGCCAGCAGCCCCGTGGCGGGGGACACTGAAGCTTTCTTT	CASSPVAGDTEAFF
TRBV7-2	TRBD2	NA	TRBJ2-1	TGTGCCAGCAGCCCAAGGGCTAGCGGATACTTCAATGAGCAGTTCTTC	CASSPRASGYFNEQFF
TRBV6-5	NA	NA	TRBJ1-6	TGTGCCAGCATCCCGTCCTATAATTCACCCCTCCACTTT	CASIPSYNSPLHF
TRBV6-5	NA	NA	TRBJ2-1	TGTGCCAGCAGTTGGGGGGTGGAGGGGTGGGATGAGCAGTTCTTC	CASSWGVEGWDEQFF
TRBV4-1	TRBD2	NA	TRBJ2-1	TGCGCCAGCAGCCAAGGTCCTAGCGGGATCTACAATGAGCAGTTCTTC	CASSQGPSGIYNEQFF
TRBV10-3	TRBD1	NA	TRBJ1-2	TGTGCCATCAGTGAGGGGACAGGCGGCCATGGCTACACCTTC	CAISEGTGGHGYTF
TRBV19	TRBD1	NA	TRBJ1-2	TGTGCCAGTAGTAAAGGCCGGGGACAGGGGGGAGAAAATGGCTACACCTTC	CASSKGRGQGGENGYTF
TRBV2	NA	once	TRBJ1-5	TGTGCCAGCAGTGAAGCGCCAGGGAACGGACAGCCCCAGCATTTT	CASSEAPGNGQPQHF
TRBV14	NA	NA	TRBJ2-2	TGTGCCAGCAGCCAGGAACCGCGGGGAGCCACCGGGGAGCTGTTTTTT	CASSQEPRGATGELFF
TRBV30	TRBD1	NA	TRBJ1-6	TGTGCCTGGAGGGGACAGGGGTCTTCACCCCTCCACTTT	CAWRGQGSSPLHF
TRBV10-3	NA	few	TRBJ1-1	TGTGCCATCAGTGATGGGTTTAGGGACAATACGGCTTTCTTT	CAISDGFRDNTAFF
TRBV4-1	NA	few	TRBJ1-5	TGCGCCAGCAGCTGGGAGGGCAATCAGCCCCAGCATTTT	CASSWEGNQPQHF
TRBV19	TRBD1	NA	TRBJ1-5	TGTGCCAGTAGTGCGTCTGACAGGGGGCTTAGGAATCAGCCCCAGCATTTT	CASSASDRGLRNQPQHF
TRBV6-5	TRBD1	NA	TRBJ1-5	TGTGCCAGCAGGACAGGGAGCAGCAATCAGCCCCAGCATTTT	CASRTGSSNQPQHF
TRBV6-2/TRBV6-3	NA	NA	TRBJ1-1	TGTGCCAGCAGTATCGACAGACGCTTTGTAACGAACACTGAAGCTTTCTTT	CASSIDRRFVTNTEAFF
TRBV7-9	NA	NA	TRBJ1-6	TGTGCCAGCCGGGGGGACGTATCACCCCTCCACTTT	CASRGDVSPLHF
TRBV12-3/TRBV12-4	NA	NA	TRBJ1-2	TGTGCCAGCGGACAGCGCTATGGCTACACCTTC	CASGQRYGYTF
TRBV10-3	TRBD1	NA	TRBJ1-4	TGTGCCATCAGATCGGACAGGGGTACTAATGAAAAACTGTTTTTT	CAIRSDRGTNEKLFF
TRBV5-6	NA	NA	TRBJ1-2	TGTGCCAGCAGCTTGGTTTCGGGGGGTGGCTATGGCTACACCTTC	CASSLVSGGGYGYTF
TRBV19	TRBD1	NA	TRBJ1-5	TGTGCCAGTAGTAAACCGACAGGGGAAAGCCAGCCCCAGCATTTT	CASSKPTGESQPQHF
TRBV3-1/TRBV3-2	NA	NA	TRBJ2-2	TGTGCCAGCAGCCAAGGACAGCAGGGATGGACCGGGGAGCTGTTTTTT	CASSQGQQGWTGELFF
TRBV30	NA	once	TRBJ2-4	TGTGCCTGGAGGGGCAGGTCGCAGGGGCAGGCCGTACTAGCCAAAAACATTCAGTACTTC	CAWRGRSQGQAVLAKNIQYF
TRBV7-8	NA	NA	TRBJ2-7	TGTGCCAGCAGCTCGGGACTCCTCAATTACGAGCAGTACTTC	CASSSGLLNYEQYF
TRBV15	TRBD1	NA	TRBJ1-5	TGTGCCACCAGCAGAGTTTCCGGGACAGGATACAATCAGCCCCAGCATTTT	CATSRVSGTGYNQPQHF
TRBV18	TRBD2	once	TRBJ2-4	TGTGCCAGCTCACGAGCTAGCGGGAGCCAAAACATTCAGTACTTC	CASSRASGSQNIQYF
TRBV27	NA	NA	TRBJ2-2	TGTGCCAGCAGTTTATGGCCCGGGGAGCTGTTTTTT	CASSLWPGELFF
TRBV9	NA	NA	TRBJ2-5	TGTGCCAGCAGCGCCCCTGGGGGGGGGCAGTCTGCCCAGTACTTC	CASSAPGGGQSAQYF
TRBV7-9	NA	NA	TRBJ1-5	TGTGCCAGCAGCTTAAATGAGGTTAGCAATCAGCCCCAGCATTTT	CASSLNEVSNQPQHF